This T cell receptor (beta chain) came from a study of T cell changes during pregnancy in multiple sclerosis. V was shortened by 1 base and J by 7 bases, with 11 bases between the two germline ends. The CDR3 has 14 amino acids. Germline V CDR1 and CDR2: SEHNR, FQNEAQ (reference sequence). Repertoires were generated with immunoSEQ multiplex PCR, while TCRdb's copy carries only in-frame clones and drops some. The data hold over 90,000 clones, with approximately 90% observed a single time. This TCR derives from a female donor in good health, enrolled as a control in a pregnancy study. The chain couples TRBV7-9 to TRBJ2-1; D is perhaps TRBD2 (7 bases). The sequenced sample was peripheral blood, obtained in the second trimester of pregnancy. The CDR3 nucleotides read TGTGCCAGCAGCTTAGAGGGGGGGCCGAATGAGCAGTTCTTC. It yields the protein CASSLEGGPNEQFF.